One and the same sample provided the 14 T cell receptor beta chains below, sequenced in a study of beta chain features in type 1 diabetes. General study findings and limits: The study found moderately but significantly shorter TCRB CDR3s in all four CD4+ subsets of Type 1 diabetes patients.

The antigens of these receptors remain unknown. What was sequenced were expressed TCRB transcripts, since all of the isolated RNA had been reverse transcribed. Measured with immunoSEQ multiplex PCR; TCRdb has only the in-frame clones, and not every one. The table shows about 250,000 clones, with approximately 11% occurring only once. The specimen was naive CD4+ T cells from blood. The origin of the receptors is a man in his thirties or forties with type 1 diabetes.

This rearrangement joins TRBV19 to TRBJ2-1, with a tentative D call TRBD2 (5 bases). The V gene lost 3 bases and the J gene lost 0 bases, with 15 bases spanning the gap. This CDR3 has 17 residues. Germline V gene sequence: CDR1 LNHDA, CDR2 SQIVND (reference sequence). In nucleotides, the CDR3 is TGTGCCAGTAGTATTGTTTCGGGGTTCAGCTCCTACAATGAGCAGTTCTTC. Translating it yields CASSIVSGFSSYNEQFF.

This clone has a handful of counts. The V call is TRBV10-3, the J call TRBJ2-6; 7 bases fit TRBD1. V was clipped by 6 bases and J by 0 bases; unmatched bases: 2. This CDR3 contains 15 residues. Per the germline V gene, CDR1 is ENHRY and CDR2 is SYGVKD. The chain's CDR3 is CAIRDRLSGANVLTF. DNA for the CDR3: TGTGCCATCAGGGACAGGCTCTCTGGGGCCAACGTCCTGACTTTC.

This clone was recorded a few times. This CDR3 is also generated by other DNA sequences in the sample. V and J are TRBV7-3 and TRBJ2-1, with D tentatively TRBD1 (6 bases). CDR1 is SGHTA, CDR2 FQGTGA, per germline. V dropped 4 bases and J dropped 6 bases, with 10 bases sitting between them. This CDR3 spans 13 amino acids. The CDR3 DNA reads TGTGCCAGCAGCTCGACAGGCGGCAATGAGCAGTTCTTC. This sequence encodes CASSSTGGNEQFF.

The J gene is TRBJ2-1, the V gene TRBV5-1; TRBD2 matches 13 bases. The CDR3 extends over 15 amino acids. Losses at the gene ends were 5 bases for V and 5 bases for J; bases not matched to a gene: 4. Germline assignment: CDR1 SGHRS and CDR2 YFSETQ. CDR3 sequence: CASRAGLAGNNEQFF. The CDR3 DNA sequence: TGCGCCAGCAGAGCGGGACTAGCGGGGAACAATGAGCAGTTCTTC.

The rearrangement links TRBV7-9 to TRBJ1-1; 8 bases match TRBD1. V was clipped by 6 bases and J by 3 bases; unmatched bases: 6. The CDR3 contains 14 residues. Germline V CDR1 and CDR2: SEHNR, FQNEAQ (reference sequence). CDR3 amino acids: CASRQDRGDTEAFF. Written as DNA, the CDR3 is TGTGCCAGCAGACAAGACAGGGGCGACACTGAAGCTTTCTTT.

The chain uses TRBV11-1 and TRBJ1-2, with a possible D match to TRBD1 (5 bases). V shed 5 bases and J shed 6 bases, with 16 bases lying between them. In germline, CDR1 is SGHAT, CDR2 FQDESV (reference sequence). The CDR3 is 14 amino acids. CDR3 bases: TGTGCCAGCAGCCCCTCGGAAGGACACCATGGCTACACCTTC. Translation: CASSPSEGHHGYTF.

This chain links TRBV11-2 with TRBJ2-5; 7 bases line up with TRBD2. The CDR3 has 16 amino acids. Trimming took 6 bases from V and 5 from J; bases not matched to a gene: 15. Per germline, CDR1 SGHAT and CDR2 FQNNGV. CDR3 nucleotides: TGTGCCAGCAGATCTTGGGGGGGAGTTAATCTGGAGACCCAGTACTTC. The encoded protein is CASRSWGGVNLETQYF.

The sample holds a few counts of this clone. This chain uses TRBV11-1 with TRBJ2-5; 9 bases are shared with TRBD2. CDR1 is SGHAT, CDR2 FQDESV, per germline (reference sequence). The CDR3 covers 16 residues. The J segment lost 1 base and the V segment lost 1 base, leaving 4 bases of the junction unmatched. The CDR3 coding sequence is TGTGCCAGCAGCTTAGGGCTAGCGGGGCTCCAAGAGACCCAGTACTTC. This translates into CASSLGLAGLQETQYF.

The chain combines TRBV6-6 with TRBJ2-2; D is unresolved. Germline assignment: CDR1 MNHNY and CDR2 SVGAGI (reference sequence). This CDR3 contains 10 residues. V dropped 9 bases and J dropped 4 bases, with 3 bases sitting between them. CDR3 region: CARRTGELFF. The DNA for the CDR3 is TGTGCCAGGCGCACCGGGGAGCTGTTTTTT.

This clone was counted a few times. The chain has TRBV7-2 and TRBJ2-4; 8 bases align to TRBD2. J was trimmed by 9 bases and V by 5 bases; bases with no gene match: 12. CDR3 length equals 15 residues. The germline V gene encodes CDR1 SGHTA and CDR2 FQGNSA. The CDR3 nucleotides are TGTGCCAGCAGCCCCATGACTAGCGTGGAGGGCATTCAGTACTTC. Protein product: CASSPMTSVEGIQYF.

V gene TRBV10-3 combines with J gene TRBJ1-5; the D is unclear. This CDR3 has 13 amino acids. Germline V gives CDR1 ENHRY, CDR2 SYGVKD. The V end lost 4 bases, the J end lost 9 bases, and 13 bases lay between the germline ends. The CDR3 here is CAISGSPRRPQHF. The CDR3, as DNA: TGTGCCATCAGTGGGTCTCCGAGGCGGCCCCAGCATTTT.

This clone was recorded a few times. The V gene is TRBV7-8, the J gene TRBJ2-5; 15 nucleotides line up with TRBD2. The CDR3 has 15 residues. Germline loops: CDR1 SGHVS, CDR2 FQNEAQ. The ends lost 3 bases at V and 5 bases at J; junction bases unmatched: 1. This CDR3 is CASSFGLAGGETQYF. The CDR3 region has the DNA TGTGCCAGCAGCTTCGGACTAGCGGGGGGGGAGACCCAGTACTTC.

The CDR3 DNA reads as TGTGCCAGCAGCTTATCGGAAAAACTGTTTTTT. Amino acids: CASSLSEKLFF. The rearrangement joins TRBV7-9 to TRBJ1-4; D gene uncertain. In germline, CDR1 is SEHNR, CDR2 FQNEAQ (reference sequence). The CDR3 length is 11 residues. With 2 bases removed from V and 8 bases from J, the gap between germline ends came to 3 bases.

This clone appeared a few times. This rearrangement joins TRBV5-1 to TRBJ1-2, with D unresolved. V was clipped by 2 bases and J by 6 bases, with 17 bases between them. Germline values: CDR1 SGHRS, CDR2 YFSETQ. CDR3 length: 15 amino acids. The CDR3 DNA follows: TGCGCCAGCAGCTTCGTCCCGGAGGGAGTGAATGGCTACACCTTC. Its protein is CASSFVPEGVNGYTF.